This TCR beta chain appears in the sequencing data of a study of blood T cell repertoires in COVID-19. Study overall: Sites across the United States, Italy and Spain contributed samples from acute and convalescent COVID-19.

The CDR3 is 17 amino acids. CDR1 SNHLY and CDR2 FYNNEI come from the germline V gene. With 6 bases clipped from V and 4 bases from J, the junction kept 8 bases outside the gene matches. Cohort 3 recovered donors had two negative PCRs, clearance, or symptom resolution. Original processing methods: Reference gene primer amplification in the assay estimated nucleated cell counts. Libraries were prepared by immunoSEQ multiplex PCR; TCRdb keeps only in-frame clonotypes and omits some of them. The DNA gave D and trimming, while V, J and clone size come from that table. The sample contains about 180,000 clones, more than 70% of which appear only once.

The sample taken for sequencing was PBMCs or T cells enriched from blood (not recorded which). V is TRBV2 and J is TRBJ2-1; 14 bases are shared with TRBD2. This TCR derives from a man between 35 and 55 years old who had recovered from COVID-19. The CDR3 region has the DNA TGTGCCAGCAGCCGGACTAGCGGGAGGCTCAGGTACAATGAGCAGTTCTTC. It translates to CASSRTSGRLRYNEQFF. Combining the CDR3 with reference TRBV2 and TRBJ2-1 gives the whole variable domain EPEVTQTPSHQVTQMGQEVILRCVPISNHLYFYWYRQILGQKVEFLVSFYNNEISEKSEIFDDQFSVERPDGSNFTLKIRSTKLEDSAMYFCASSRTSGRLRYNEQFFGPGTRLTVL.